Shown below are 24 T cell receptor beta chains from a single sample sequenced in a study of blood T cell repertoires in COVID-19. Profiled with immunoSEQ multiplex PCR; TCRdb holds only in-frame clones, not every one. The table includes some 56,000 clones, around 84% detected once. Material for sequencing was peripheral blood. Receptor source: a man in his fifties or sixties with acute or convalescent COVID-19.

The chain uses TRBV5-4 and TRBJ2-5; maybe TRBD2 (5 bases). Trimming shortened V by 1 base and J by 3 bases, and 10 bases separated the two germline ends. From germline, CDR1 is SGHNT and CDR2 YYREEE (reference sequence). The CDR3 is 14 amino acids. CDR3 residues: CASSLSDYKETQYF. The CDR3 bases are TGTGCCAGCAGCTTGTCCGACTACAAAGAGACCCAGTACTTC.

The chain employs TRBV13 and TRBJ1-2; tentatively, D is TRBD1 (6 bases). This CDR3 region has 14 residues. V lost 4 bases to trimming and J lost 3 bases, with 12 bases between them. The germline V gene encodes CDR1 PRHDT and CDR2 FYEKMQ (reference sequence). Here the CDR3 DNA reads TGTGCCAGCAGCTCTCTGACAGGACACTATGGCTACACCTTC. Translating it yields CASSSLTGHYGYTF.

This clone was observed a handful of times. V usage is TRBV11-2 and J usage is TRBJ2-7; D possibly corresponds to TRBD1 (7 bases). V lost 4 bases, J lost 4 bases, and 20 bases lay in between. Germline lookup yields CDR1 SGHAT and CDR2 FQNNGV. The CDR3 consists of 16 residues. CDR3 sequence (DNA): TGTGCCAGCAGCTCAGGGCCACATCAGGGGGGATACGAGCAGTACTTC. Protein: CASSSGPHQGGYEQYF.

The chain combines TRBV18 with TRBJ1-4; 9 bases agree with TRBD1. V was pared by 0 bases and J by 7 bases, with 6 bases of the junction left unmatched. The CDR3 is 16 residues long. CDR1 KGHSH and CDR2 LQKENI come from the germline V gene. DNA of the CDR3: TGTGCCAGCTCACCACCGTTGGGGACAGGGACTGAAAAACTGTTTTTT. Encoded protein: CASSPPLGTGTEKLFF.

The V gene is TRBV18, the J gene TRBJ1-5; 7 nucleotides align to TRBD1. With V trimmed by 5 bases and J by 1 base, 8 bases remained unmatched. The CDR3 totals 16 residues. Germline V lookup: CDR1 KGHSH, CDR2 LQKENI. The CDR3 nucleotides read TGTGCCAGCTCATCCGGACAGGCGGGGAGCAATCAGCCCCAGCATTTT. This gives the protein CASSSGQAGSNQPQHF.

The genes are TRBV6-4 and TRBJ2-6; D remains ambiguous. The germline CDR1 and CDR2 sequences are MRHNA and SNTAGT. V lost 5 bases and J 0 bases, leaving 8 bases between the germline ends. The CDR3 runs 15 residues. This CDR3 reads CASSNPTSGANVLTF. DNA of the CDR3: TGTGCCAGCAGTAACCCTACCTCTGGGGCCAACGTCCTGACTTTC.

The rearrangement uses TRBV29-1 and TRBJ2-7; TRBD1 matches 9 bases. V shed 4 bases and J 6 bases; nucleotides not matched to a gene: 7. There are 13 residues in the CDR3. Germline values: CDR1 SQVTM, CDR2 ANQGSEA. The CDR3 protein is CSVAGGQGSEQYF. Here the CDR3 DNA reads TGCAGCGTTGCGGGGGGACAGGGAAGCGAGCAGTACTTC.

This CDR3 is CATSDPVGGETDTQYF. In DNA, the CDR3 is TGTGCCACCAGCGACCCCGTGGGAGGGGAGACAGATACGCAGTATTTT. V is TRBV24-1 and J is TRBJ2-3; 7 positions match TRBD2. Germline CDR1 KGHDR, CDR2 SFDVKD. CDR3 length equals 16 residues. Losses at the gene ends were 7 bases for V and 3 bases for J; bases not matched to a gene: 12.

J is TRBJ1-5 and V is TRBV28, with TRBD1 matching over 7 bases. The germline CDR1 and CDR2 sequences are MDHEN and SYDVKM. The CDR3 loop spans 17 amino acids. V dropped 2 bases and J dropped 3; count of bases not matched to a gene: 10. The CDR3 region is CASSLAQGRSHNQPQHF. CDR3 DNA: TGTGCCAGCAGTTTAGCACAGGGGCGGTCGCACAATCAGCCCCAGCATTTT.

The chain uses TRBV6-5 and TRBJ1-1; TRBD1 is a possible D gene (5 bases). CDR1 is MNHEY, CDR2 SVGAGI, per germline. V lost 2 bases and J 10 bases, leaving 14 bases between the germline ends. The CDR3 contains 13 residues. CDR3 amino acids: CASSYAQGFGAFF. CDR3 bases: TGTGCCAGCAGTTACGCCCAGGGATTTGGAGCTTTCTTT.

The chain is built from TRBV3-1 (or the pseudogene TRBV3-2) and TRBJ2-1; 10 nucleotides agree with TRBD1. The ends lost 3 bases at V and 9 bases at J; junction bases unmatched: 5. Germline CDR1 reads LGHDT; CDR2 reads YNNKEL (reference sequence). CDR3 size: 14 residues. CDR3 loop: CASSQGQGRREQFF. The CDR3 nucleotides are TGTGCCAGCAGCCAGGGACAGGGGAGGCGTGAGCAGTTCTTC.

The rearrangement uses TRBV5-4 and TRBJ2-5, with a tentative D call TRBD1 (6 bases). The CDR3 is 16 residues long. V shed 2 bases and J shed 4 bases, with 18 bases lying between them. CDR1 is SGHNT, CDR2 YYREEE, per germline (reference sequence). CDR3 residues: CASSFGAGAEGETQYF. CDR3 DNA: TGTGCCAGCAGCTTCGGGGCAGGGGCAGAGGGAGAGACCCAGTACTTC. The full variable domain, completed using reference TRBV5-4 and TRBJ2-5, is ETGVTQSPTHLIKTRGQQVTLRCSSQSGHNTVSWYQQALGQGPQFIFQYYREEENGRGNFPPRFSGLQFPNYSSELNVNALELDDSALYLCASSFGAGAEGETQYFGPGTRLLVL.

V and J are TRBV24-1 and TRBJ2-2; 9 nucleotides align to TRBD1. The V gene end was trimmed by 6 bases and the J gene end by 5 bases; junction bases not matched to a gene: 6. Germline V CDR1 and CDR2: KGHDR, SFDVKD. This CDR3 has 15 residues. This CDR3 is CATSTRTGDTGELFF. The CDR3 DNA sequence: TGTGCCACCAGTACCAGGACAGGGGATACCGGGGAGCTGTTTTTT.

The V gene is TRBV9, the J gene TRBJ1-3; perhaps TRBD1 as D (5 bases). CDR1 and CDR2 from the germline V gene are SGDLS and YYNGEE. V lost 4 bases, J lost 0 bases, and 11 bases lay in between. The CDR3 has 15 residues. CDR3 residues: CASSTDSVSGNTIYF. The CDR3 nucleotides are TGTGCCAGCAGCACCGACAGCGTCTCTGGAAACACCATATATTTT.

The chain links TRBV21-1 to TRBJ1-2; the table calls TRBD1, which could not be checked here. TRBV21-1 is a documented pseudogene. The CDR3 is 15 amino acids. Here the CDR3 reads CASFKQGIGNYGYTF. The CDR3 DNA reads as TGTGCCAGCTTCAAACAGGGAATAGGTAACTATGGCTACACCTTC.

For the CDR3, the DNA is TGTGCCAGCAGGGGACTAGCGGGGACAGATACGCAGTATTTT. Its translation is CASRGLAGTDTQYF. This chain connects TRBV27 to TRBJ2-3, with 13 bases identical to TRBD2. V lost 6 bases and J lost 3; bases outside the gene matches: 0. This CDR3 has 14 residues. CDR1 MNHEY and CDR2 SMNVEV come from the germline V gene (reference sequence).

The genes are TRBV7-9 and TRBJ2-2; TRBD2 agrees at 7 bases. The V segment lost 4 bases and the J segment 0 bases; nucleotides outside the gene matches: 11. Germline CDR1 SEHNR, CDR2 FQNEAQ (reference sequence). The CDR3 contains 18 residues. The CDR3 loop reads CASSSPRERGSNTGELFF. CDR3 DNA sequence: TGTGCCAGCAGCTCCCCCAGGGAGCGGGGATCGAACACCGGGGAGCTGTTTTTT.

This chain connects TRBV28 to TRBJ1-4; possible D gene TRBD1, 6 bases. Trimming took 6 bases from V and 4 from J, leaving 15 bases between them. The CDR3 spans 15 residues. Germline CDR1 is MDHEN and CDR2 is SYDVKM. CDR3 sequence: CASRAAGVNNEKLFF. The CDR3 nucleotides read TGTGCCAGCAGGGCGGCAGGGGTGAATAATGAAAAACTGTTTTTT.

The chain employs TRBV28 and TRBJ2-4; D is possibly TRBD1 (7 bases). The CDR3 contains 22 residues. V was cut by 5 bases and J by 2 bases, with 34 bases left in between. CDR1 and CDR2 (germline): MDHEN, SYDVKM. CDR3 DNA sequence: TGTGCCAGCAGTGCGTCCATTTATAGAGGGGTCGGTCAGGGGGACTCCAAAAACATTCAGTACTTC. Encoded protein: CASSASIYRGVGQGDSKNIQYF.

This sequence joins TRBV24-1 and TRBJ2-5; TRBD1 matches 8 bases. V gave up 10 bases and J gave up 5 bases; unmatched junction bases: 2. Germline V lookup: CDR1 KGHDR, CDR2 SFDVKD. CDR3 size: 11 residues. CDR3 sequence: CATGQGETQYF. In DNA, the CDR3 is TGTGCCACAGGACAGGGTGAGACCCAGTACTTC.

J is TRBJ1-5 and V is TRBV6-5; D may be TRBD1 (6 bases). The CDR3 is made up of 15 amino acids. Deletions cut 0 bases from V and 3 bases from J, with 9 bases between. CDR1 is MNHEY, CDR2 SVGAGI, per germline. CDR3 amino acids: CASSYSGQSNQPQHF. CDR3 nucleotide sequence: TGTGCCAGCAGTTACTCCGGACAGTCCAATCAGCCCCAGCATTTT.

The chain combines TRBV6-6 with TRBJ1-3, with D hard to call. V shed 2 bases and J shed 0 bases, with 11 bases lying between them. Germline-derived CDR1 and CDR2 are MNHNY and SVGAGI (reference sequence). The CDR3 has 16 residues. The DNA of the CDR3 is TGTGCCAGCAGTTACAGCGATCGTCGCTCTGGAAACACCATATATTTT. Residues: CASSYSDRRSGNTIYF.

The chain combines TRBV3-1 (or the pseudogene TRBV3-2) with TRBJ2-3; 15 positions agree with TRBD2. Losses at the gene ends were 4 bases for V and 3 bases for J; bases not matched to a gene: 5. The CDR3 is made up of 17 amino acids. Germline V gives CDR1 LGHDT, CDR2 YNNKEL (reference sequence). The CDR3 coding sequence is TGTGCCAGCAGCCCCGGACTAGCGGGGGGGTTAACAGATACGCAGTATTTT. Translating it yields CASSPGLAGGLTDTQYF.

This chain links TRBV5-1 with TRBJ2-1, with 8 bases fitting TRBD2. The germline gives CDR1 SGHRS, CDR2 YFSETQ. With V trimmed by 2 bases and J by 4 bases, 5 bases remained unmatched. CDR3 length: 15 residues. The CDR3 DNA follows: TGCGCCAGCAGCTTTGGAGCGGGGGTTTACAATGAGCAGTTCTTC. Its translation: CASSFGAGVYNEQFF. The variable domain in full, completed from reference TRBV5-1 and TRBJ2-1, reads KAGVTQTPRYLIKTRGQQVTLSCSPISGHRSVSWYQQTPGQGLQFLFEYFSETQRNKGNFPGRFSGRQFSNSRSEMNVSTLELGDSALYLCASSFGAGVYNEQFFGPGTRLTVL.